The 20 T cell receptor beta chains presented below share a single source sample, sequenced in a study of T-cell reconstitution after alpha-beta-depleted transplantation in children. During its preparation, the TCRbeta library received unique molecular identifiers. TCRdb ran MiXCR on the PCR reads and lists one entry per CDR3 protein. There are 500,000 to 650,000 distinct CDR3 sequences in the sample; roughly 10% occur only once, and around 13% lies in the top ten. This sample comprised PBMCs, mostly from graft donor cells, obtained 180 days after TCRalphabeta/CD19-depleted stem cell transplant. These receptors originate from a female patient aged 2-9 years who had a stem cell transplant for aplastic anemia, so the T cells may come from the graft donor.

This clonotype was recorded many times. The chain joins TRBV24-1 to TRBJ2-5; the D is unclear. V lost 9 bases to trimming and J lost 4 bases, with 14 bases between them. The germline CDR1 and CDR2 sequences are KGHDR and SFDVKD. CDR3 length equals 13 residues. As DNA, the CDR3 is TGTGCCACCGGCGATCAGTTCCGAGAGACCCAGTACTTC. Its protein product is CATGDQFRETQYF.

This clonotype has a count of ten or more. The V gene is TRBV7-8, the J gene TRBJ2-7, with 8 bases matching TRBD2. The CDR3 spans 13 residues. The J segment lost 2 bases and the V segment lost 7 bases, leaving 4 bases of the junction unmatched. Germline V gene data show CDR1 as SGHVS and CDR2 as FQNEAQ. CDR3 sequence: CASNGRGAYEQYF. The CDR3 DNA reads TGTGCCAGCAACGGGAGGGGGGCCTACGAGCAGTACTTC.

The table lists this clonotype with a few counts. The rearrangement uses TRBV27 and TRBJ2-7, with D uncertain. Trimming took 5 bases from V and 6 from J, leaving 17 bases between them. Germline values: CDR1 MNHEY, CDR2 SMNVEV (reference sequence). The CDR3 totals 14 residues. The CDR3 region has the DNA TGTGCCAGCAGTCCGCTTTCAGACCCTGGCGAGCAGTACGTC. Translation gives CASSPLSDPGEQYV.

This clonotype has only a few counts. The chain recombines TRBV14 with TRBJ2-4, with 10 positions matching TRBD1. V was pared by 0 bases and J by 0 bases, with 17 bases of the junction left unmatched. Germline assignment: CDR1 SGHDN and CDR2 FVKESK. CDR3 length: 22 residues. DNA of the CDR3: TGTGCCAGCAGCCAAGATCCACTTATAAGGGACAGGGGCGATATAGCCAAAAACATTCAGTACTTC. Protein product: CASSQDPLIRDRGDIAKNIQYF. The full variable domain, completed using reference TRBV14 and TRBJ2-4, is EAGVTQFPSHSVIEKGQTVTLRCDPISGHDNLYWYRRVMGKEIKFLLHFVKESKQDESGMPNNRFLAERTGGTYSTLKVQPAELEDSGVYFCASSQDPLIRDRGDIAKNIQYFGAGTRLSVL.

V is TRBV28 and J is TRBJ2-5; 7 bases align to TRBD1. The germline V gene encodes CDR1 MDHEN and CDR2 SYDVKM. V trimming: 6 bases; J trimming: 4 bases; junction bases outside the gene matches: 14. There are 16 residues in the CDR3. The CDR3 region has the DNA TGTGCCAGCAGACTAACCTACCAGGGGGTATCAGAGACCCAGTACTTC. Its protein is CASRLTYQGVSETQYF.

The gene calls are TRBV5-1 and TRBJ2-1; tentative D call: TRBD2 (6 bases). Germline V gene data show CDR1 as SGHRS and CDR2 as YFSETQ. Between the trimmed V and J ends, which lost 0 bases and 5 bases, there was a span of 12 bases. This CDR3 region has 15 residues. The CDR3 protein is CASSLAAGPNNEQFF. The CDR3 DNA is TGCGCCAGCAGCTTGGCCGCGGGACCTAACAATGAGCAGTTCTTC.

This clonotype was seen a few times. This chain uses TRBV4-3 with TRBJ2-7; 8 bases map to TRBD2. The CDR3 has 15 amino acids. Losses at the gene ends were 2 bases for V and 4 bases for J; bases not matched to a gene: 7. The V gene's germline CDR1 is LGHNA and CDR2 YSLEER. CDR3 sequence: CASSQTLAGLYEQYF. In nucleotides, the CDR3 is TGCGCCAGCAGCCAAACGCTAGCGGGCTTGTACGAGCAGTACTTC.

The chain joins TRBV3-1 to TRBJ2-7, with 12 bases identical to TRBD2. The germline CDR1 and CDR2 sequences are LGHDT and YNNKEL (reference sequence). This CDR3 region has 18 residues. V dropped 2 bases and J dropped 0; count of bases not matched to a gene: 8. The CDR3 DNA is TGTGCCAGCAGCCAACGACTAGCGGGGGTCCCAAGCTCCTACGAGCAGTACTTC. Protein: CASSQRLAGVPSSYEQYF.

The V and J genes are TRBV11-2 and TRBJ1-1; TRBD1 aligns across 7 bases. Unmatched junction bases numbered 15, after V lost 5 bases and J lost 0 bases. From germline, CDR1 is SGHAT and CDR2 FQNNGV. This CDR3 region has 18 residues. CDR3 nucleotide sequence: TGTGCCAGCAGCCCGCAAATAACAGGGGTAGGAGTGAACACTGAAGCTTTCTTT. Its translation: CASSPQITGVGVNTEAFF.

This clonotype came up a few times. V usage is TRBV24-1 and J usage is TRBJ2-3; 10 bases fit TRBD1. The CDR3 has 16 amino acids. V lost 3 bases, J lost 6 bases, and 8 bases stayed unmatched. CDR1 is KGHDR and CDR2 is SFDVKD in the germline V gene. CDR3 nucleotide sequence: TGTGCCACCAGTGATCCGGGACAGGGGACCCCGGATACGCAGTATTTT. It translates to CATSDPGQGTPDTQYF.

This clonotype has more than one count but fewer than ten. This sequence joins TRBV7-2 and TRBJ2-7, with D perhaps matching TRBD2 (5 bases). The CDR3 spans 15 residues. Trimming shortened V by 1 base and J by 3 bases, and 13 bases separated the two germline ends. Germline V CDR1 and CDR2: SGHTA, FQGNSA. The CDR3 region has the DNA TGTGCCAGCAGCTTAGATTCCCTAGAGGGCTACGAGCAGTACTTC. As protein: CASSLDSLEGYEQYF.

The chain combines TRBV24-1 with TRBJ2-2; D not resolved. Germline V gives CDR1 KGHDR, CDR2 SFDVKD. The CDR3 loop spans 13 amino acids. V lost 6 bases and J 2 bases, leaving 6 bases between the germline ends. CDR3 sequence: CATSPGNTGELFF. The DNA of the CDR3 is TGTGCCACCAGTCCCGGAAACACCGGGGAGCTGTTTTTT.

CDR3 nucleotides: TGTGCCATCAGTGAGGGACAGGGGGCGGATGGCTACACCTTC. Translating it yields CAISEGQGADGYTF. The J gene is TRBJ1-2, the V gene TRBV10-3; 11 bases are shared with TRBD1. CDR1 ENHRY and CDR2 SYGVKD come from the germline V gene. The V segment lost 2 bases and the J segment 6 bases; nucleotides outside the gene matches: 2. CDR3 length: 14 residues.

The CDR3 nucleotides read TGTGCCAGCAGGAGTAACGGGCCCCTCTCCTACGAGCAGTACTTC. It translates to CASRSNGPLSYEQYF. The chain uses TRBV28 and TRBJ2-7, with D uncertain. Trimming took 6 bases from V and 0 from J, leaving 15 bases between them. The V gene's germline CDR1 is MDHEN and CDR2 SYDVKM. CDR3 size: 15 residues.

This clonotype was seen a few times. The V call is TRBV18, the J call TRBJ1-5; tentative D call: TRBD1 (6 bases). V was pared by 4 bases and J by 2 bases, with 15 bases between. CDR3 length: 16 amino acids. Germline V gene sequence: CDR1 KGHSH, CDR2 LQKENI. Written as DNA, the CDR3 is TGTGCCAGCTCACACTCTAGGGGGAGGGGCAATCAGCCCCAGCATTTT. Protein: CASSHSRGRGNQPQHF.

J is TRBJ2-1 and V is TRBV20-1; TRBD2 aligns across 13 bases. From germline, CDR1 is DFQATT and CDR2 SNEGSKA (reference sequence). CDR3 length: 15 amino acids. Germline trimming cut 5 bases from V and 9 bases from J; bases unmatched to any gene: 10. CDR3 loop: CSAPTSGRTHSEQFF. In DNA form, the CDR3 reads TGCAGTGCTCCGACTAGCGGGAGGACCCACAGTGAGCAGTTCTTC.

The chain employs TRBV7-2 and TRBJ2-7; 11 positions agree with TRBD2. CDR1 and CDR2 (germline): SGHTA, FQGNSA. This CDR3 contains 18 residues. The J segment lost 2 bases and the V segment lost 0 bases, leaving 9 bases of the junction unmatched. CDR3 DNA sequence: TGTGCCAGCAGCTTAGCGCTTATGGTAGCGGGAGGGCCCTACGAGCAGTACTTC. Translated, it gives CASSLALMVAGGPYEQYF.

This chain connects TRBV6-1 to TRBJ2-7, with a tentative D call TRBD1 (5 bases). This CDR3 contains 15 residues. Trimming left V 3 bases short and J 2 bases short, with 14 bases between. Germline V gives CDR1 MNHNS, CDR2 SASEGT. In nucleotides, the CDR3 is TGTGCCAGCAGTGAGTACATCCAAGGGGCCTACGAGCAGTACGTC. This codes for CASSEYIQGAYEQYV.

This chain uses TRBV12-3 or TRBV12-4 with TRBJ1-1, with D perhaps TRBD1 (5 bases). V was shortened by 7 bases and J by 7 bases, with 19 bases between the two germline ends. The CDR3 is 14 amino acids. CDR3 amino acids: CASKSGTAGGEAFF. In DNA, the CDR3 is TGTGCCAGCAAATCCGGGACGGCGGGGGGTGAAGCTTTCTTT.

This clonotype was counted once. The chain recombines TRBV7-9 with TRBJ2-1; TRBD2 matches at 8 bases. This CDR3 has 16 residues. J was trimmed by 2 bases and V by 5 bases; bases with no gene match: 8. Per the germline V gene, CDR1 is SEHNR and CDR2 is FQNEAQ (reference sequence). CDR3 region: CASSNTAGVPYNEQFF. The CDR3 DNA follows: TGTGCCAGCAGCAACACAGCGGGAGTGCCCTACAATGAGCAGTTCTTC.